The TCR beta chain under discussion was sequenced for a study of neoadjuvant nivolumab and ipilimumab in lung cancer. General study findings and limits: Higher pretherapy blood TCR richness went with higher resected-tumor richness.

The CDR3 is 15 residues long. With V trimmed by 4 bases and J by 7 bases, 5 bases remained unmatched. Germline V gives CDR1 SGHTA, CDR2 FQGTGA. On this clone: Its target is not known.

TCRdb's table, derived via immunoSEQ multiplex PCR, lists solely in-frame clones and lacks some. In the table there are 25,000 to 30,000 clones, over 80% of which are singletons. This receptor was obtained from an adult with non-small cell lung cancer. This chain connects TRBV7-3 to TRBJ2-1; 12 bases line up with TRBD2. The sequencing used peripheral blood, collected before neoadjuvant nivolumab, alone or with ipilimumab. This CDR3 is CASSSTSGGWNEQFF. The DNA for the CDR3 is TGTGCCAGCAGCTCGACTAGCGGGGGATGGAATGAGCAGTTCTTC.